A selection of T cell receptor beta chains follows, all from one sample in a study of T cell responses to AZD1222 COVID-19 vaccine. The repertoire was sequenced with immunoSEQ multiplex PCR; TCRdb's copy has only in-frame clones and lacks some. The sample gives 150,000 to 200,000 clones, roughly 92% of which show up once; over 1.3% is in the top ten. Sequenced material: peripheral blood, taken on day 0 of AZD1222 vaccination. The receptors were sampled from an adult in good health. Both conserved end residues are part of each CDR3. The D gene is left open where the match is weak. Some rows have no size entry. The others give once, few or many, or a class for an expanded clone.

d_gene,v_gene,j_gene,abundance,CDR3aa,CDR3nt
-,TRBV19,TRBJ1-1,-,CASQLDPGGNTEAFF,TGTGCCAGTCAGTTGGACCCCGGGGGAAACACTGAAGCTTTCTTT
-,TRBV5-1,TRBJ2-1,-,CASSLEQGIRSYNEQFF,TGCGCCAGCAGCTTGGAACAGGGAATAAGGTCCTACAATGAGCAGTTCTTC
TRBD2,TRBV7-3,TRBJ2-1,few,CASSLSLAAYNEQFF,TGTGCCAGCAGCTTAAGCCTAGCGGCTTACAATGAGCAGTTCTTC
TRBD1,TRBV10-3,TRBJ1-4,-,CAISESWGQGASNEKLFF,TGTGCCATCAGTGAGTCGTGGGGACAGGGGGCTTCTAATGAAAAACTGTTTTTT
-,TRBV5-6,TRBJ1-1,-,CASRFQGTEAFF,TGTGCCAGCAGGTTTCAGGGGACTGAAGCTTTCTTT
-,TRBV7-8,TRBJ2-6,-,CASSLVASGANVLTF,TGTGCCAGCAGCTTAGTGGCTTCTGGGGCCAACGTCCTGACTTTC
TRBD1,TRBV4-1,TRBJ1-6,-,CASSQRSGGDSPLHF,TGCGCCAGCAGCCAAAGGTCAGGGGGCGATTCACCCCTCCACTTT
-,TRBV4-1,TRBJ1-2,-,CASSQPLTSGTYGYTF,TGCGCCAGCAGCCAACCTTTGACAAGCGGGACCTATGGCTACACCTTC
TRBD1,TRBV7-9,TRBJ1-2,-,CASSLEVQGAGYTF,TGTGCCAGCAGCTTAGAGGTACAGGGGGCAGGCTACACCTTC
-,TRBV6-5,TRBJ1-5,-,CASSPQGGGNQPQHF,TGTGCCAGCAGTCCCCAAGGAGGGGGCAATCAGCCCCAGCATTTT
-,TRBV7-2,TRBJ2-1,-,CASSVLGAGQPYNEQFF,TGTGCCAGCAGCGTCTTGGGGGCGGGACAACCCTACAATGAGCAGTTCTTC